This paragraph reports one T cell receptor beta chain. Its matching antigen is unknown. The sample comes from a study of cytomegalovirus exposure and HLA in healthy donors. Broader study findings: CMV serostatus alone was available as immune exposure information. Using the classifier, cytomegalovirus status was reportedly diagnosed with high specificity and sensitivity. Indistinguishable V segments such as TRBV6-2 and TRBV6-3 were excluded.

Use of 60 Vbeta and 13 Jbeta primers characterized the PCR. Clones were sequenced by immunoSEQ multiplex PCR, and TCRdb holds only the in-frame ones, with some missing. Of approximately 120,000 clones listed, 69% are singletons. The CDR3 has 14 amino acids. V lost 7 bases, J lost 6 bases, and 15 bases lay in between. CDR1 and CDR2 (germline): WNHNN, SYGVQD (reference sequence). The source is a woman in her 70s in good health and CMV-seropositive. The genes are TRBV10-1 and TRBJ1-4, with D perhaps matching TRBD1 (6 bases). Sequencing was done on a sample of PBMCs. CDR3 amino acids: CASTTDRRDEKLFF. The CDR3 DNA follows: TGCGCCAGCACCACGGACAGAAGAGATGAAAAACTGTTTTTT.